Below, 10 T cell receptor beta chains from the same sample are listed, as sequenced in a study of blood T cell repertoires in COVID-19. This table comes from immunoSEQ multiplex PCR, and its TCRdb copy is limited to in-frame clones, with some not included. Of 150,000 to 200,000 clones listed, approximately 88% were seen once; the top ten hold approximately 3%. Sequencing used peripheral blood. The receptors were gathered from a man in his fifties or sixties with acute or convalescent COVID-19.

This clone was seen a single time. This chain uses TRBV7-8 with TRBJ1-6, with TRBD1 identical over 11 bases. V was pared by 4 bases and J by 14 bases, with 22 bases of the junction left unmatched. Germline CDR1 and CDR2: SGHVS and FQNEAQ. CDR3 length: 19 amino acids. The CDR3 region is CASSSRTRPRDRGDSALHF. The DNA of the CDR3 is TGTGCCAGCAGCTCAAGAACCAGACCCCGGGACAGGGGGGATTCGGCCCTCCACTTT.

This chain joins TRBV27 and TRBJ2-1; 7 bases agree with TRBD1. The J segment lost 7 bases and the V segment lost 6 bases, leaving 9 bases of the junction unmatched. The CDR3 runs 14 residues. Germline V gene sequence: CDR1 MNHEY, CDR2 SMNVEV (reference sequence). CDR3 coding DNA: TGTGCCAGCAGGAGTACAGGGGAATTAAATGAGCAGTTCTTC. Protein product: CASRSTGELNEQFF.

The chain recombines TRBV9 with TRBJ2-7; TRBD2 matches at 8 bases. J gave up 6 bases and V 3 bases, and 8 bases lay outside the gene matches. In germline, CDR1 is SGDLS, CDR2 YYNGEE. CDR3 size: 14 residues. The CDR3 loop reads CASSGTAGEREQYF. CDR3 bases: TGTGCCAGCAGCGGAACAGCGGGGGAACGCGAGCAGTACTTC.

The count of this clone is one. The V call is TRBV7-9, the J call TRBJ2-7, with no clear D. CDR3 length equals 12 residues. Germline CDR1 SEHNR, CDR2 FQNEAQ (reference sequence). V was pared by 1 base and J by 3 bases, with 4 bases between. The CDR3 DNA follows: TGTGCCAGCAGCTTAGACATCTACGAGCAGTACTTC. Amino acids: CASSLDIYEQYF.

The V gene is TRBV2, the J gene TRBJ2-4; 8 positions agree with TRBD1. After removal of 9 bases from V and 4 bases from J, the junction contained 5 bases not matched to a gene. There are 13 residues in the CDR3. Germline CDR1 and CDR2: SNHLY and FYNNEI. The CDR3: CASTGTGKNIQYF. CDR3 DNA: TGTGCCAGTACCGGGACAGGAAAAAACATTCAGTACTTC. The complete variable domain, with remaining parts taken from reference TRBV2 and TRBJ2-4, reads EPEVTQTPSHQVTQMGQEVILRCVPISNHLYFYWYRQILGQKVEFLVSFYNNEISEKSEIFDDQFSVERPDGSNFTLKIRSTKLEDSAMYFCASTGTGKNIQYFGAGTRLSVL.

This chain joins TRBV6-5 and TRBJ1-1; D might be TRBD1 (5 bases). The CDR3 has 15 amino acids. V lost 4 bases and J 1 base, leaving 13 bases between the germline ends. Germline lookup yields CDR1 MNHEY and CDR2 SVGAGI. The CDR3 DNA is TGTGCCAGCAGTTCCGGGGGGGTATCGAACACTGAAGCTTTCTTT. This sequence encodes CASSSGGVSNTEAFF.

The V call is TRBV5-1, the J call TRBJ2-2; TRBD2 matches 14 bases. The CDR3 extends over 16 amino acids. The trim removed 4 bases at V and 6 bases at J, leaving 5 bases unmatched. CDR1 and CDR2 (germline): SGHRS, YFSETQ. This CDR3 is CASSPRTSGGSGELFF. The CDR3 region has the DNA TGCGCCAGCAGCCCACGGACTAGCGGGGGGTCCGGGGAGCTGTTTTTT.

The CDR3 DNA reads TGTGCCAGCAGCCAAGAGGCGGGGAGCATCCCGAAGCAGTACTTC. As protein: CASSQEAGSIPKQYF. The chain combines TRBV3-1 (or the pseudogene TRBV3-2) with TRBJ2-7; maybe TRBD2 (6 bases). V shed 0 bases and J shed 8 bases, with 17 bases lying between them. The CDR3 covers 15 residues. The germline CDR1 and CDR2 sequences are LGHDT and YNNKEL (reference sequence).

The chain has TRBV12-3 or TRBV12-4 and TRBJ2-7; 8 bases fit TRBD1. After removal of 5 bases from V and 9 bases from J, the junction contained 6 bases not matched to a gene. The CDR3 runs to 12 residues. CDR3 amino acids: CASSIGQGGQYF. In DNA, the CDR3 is TGTGCCAGCAGTATCGGACAGGGCGGGCAGTACTTC.

The J gene is TRBJ1-1, the V gene TRBV21-1; no DNA check was done on the table's D call, TRBD1. TRBV21-1 is marked as a pseudogene. CDR3 length: 14 residues. CDR3 region: CASSTDRGPTEAFF. As DNA, the CDR3 is TGTGCCAGCAGCACCGACAGGGGCCCCACTGAAGCTTTCTTT.